This T cell receptor (beta chain) was sequenced during a study of control samples from healthy donors and cancer patients. Produced via immunoSEQ multiplex PCR; TCRdb's table is partial and in-frame only. Counted here are around 140,000 clones, around 92% occurring once; the ten biggest clones make up approximately 8%. This CDR3 spans 13 amino acids. Trimming took off 5 bases at V and 4 bases at J, with 12 bases between the two ends. Germline lookup yields CDR1 GTSNPN and CDR2 SVGIG (reference sequence). This sequence joins TRBV30 and TRBJ1-5; possibly TRBD1 for D (5 bases). This receptor was obtained from a man aged 50-60 years with head and neck cancer. The sample taken for sequencing was PBMCs. This chain's CDR3 is CAWPGSRNQPQHF. The CDR3 DNA reads TGTGCCTGGCCAGGGTCCCGAAATCAGCCCCAGCATTTT.